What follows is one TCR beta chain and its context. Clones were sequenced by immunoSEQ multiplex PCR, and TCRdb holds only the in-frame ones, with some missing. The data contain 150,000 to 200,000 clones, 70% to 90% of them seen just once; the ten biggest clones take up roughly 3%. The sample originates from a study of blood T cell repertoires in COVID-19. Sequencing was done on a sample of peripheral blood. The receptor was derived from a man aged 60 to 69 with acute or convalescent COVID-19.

The CDR3 protein is CASSYGGGDYGYTF. The CDR3 bases are TGTGCCAGCAGTTACGGGGGGGGCGACTATGGCTACACCTTC. The rearrangement uses TRBV6-5 and TRBJ1-2; tentative D call: TRBD1 (6 bases). V was trimmed by 2 bases and J by 3 bases, leaving 10 bases between them. From germline, CDR1 is MNHEY and CDR2 SVGAGI. The CDR3 contains 14 residues.